A single sample gave rise to the 16 T cell receptor beta chains below, sequenced in a study of T cell responses to AZD1222 COVID-19 vaccine. TCRdb's copy holds only in-frame clones and misses some; the assay was immunoSEQ multiplex PCR. This sample has about 120,000 clones, with 90% to 95% found just once. The specimen was peripheral blood, collected 28 days after the second AZD1222 dose. All receptors come from an adult who received the AZD1222 COVID-19 vaccine.

The chain couples TRBV19 to TRBJ2-7; no reliable D call. The closer fit of TRBJ2-1 to the DNA end suggests the J call may be wrong. There are 12 residues in the CDR3. Germline loops: CDR1 LNHDA, CDR2 SQIVND (reference sequence). The CDR3: CASSNDDVEQFF. The CDR3 region has the DNA TGTGCCAGTAGCAATGATGATGTTGAGCAGTTCTTC.

V usage is TRBV10-3 and J usage is TRBJ2-7; D might be TRBD2 (7 bases). This CDR3 spans 14 amino acids. Germline V gene data show CDR1 as ENHRY and CDR2 as SYGVKD. The germline V and J ends were trimmed by 5 bases and 4 bases, with 15 bases remaining between them. The CDR3: CAISSLGGAYEQYF. The CDR3 DNA is TGTGCCATCAGTTCCTTGGGGGGGGCGTACGAGCAGTACTTC.

This clone was observed once. J is TRBJ2-5 and V is TRBV4-3; the D is unclear. This CDR3 is 17 amino acids long. Germline lookup yields CDR1 LGHNA and CDR2 YSLEER. V shed 3 bases and J shed 0 bases, with 17 bases lying between them. The CDR3 coding sequence is TGCGCCAGCAGCCACCCCACCGAGGACGGGTACCAAGAGACCCAGTACTTC. As protein: CASSHPTEDGYQETQYF.

This chain connects TRBV3-1 (or the pseudogene TRBV3-2) to TRBJ2-3; 9 bases line up with TRBD1. The CDR3 is 15 residues long. The germline V gene encodes CDR1 LGHDT and CDR2 YNNKEL (reference sequence). The trim removed 3 bases at V and 1 base at J, leaving 2 bases unmatched. CDR3 sequence (DNA): TGTGCCAGCAGCCACCGACAGGGGGGCACAGATACGCAGTATTTT. Its translation: CASSHRQGGTDTQYF.

The V call is TRBV6-5, the J call TRBJ1-1; D gene uncertain. The CDR3 spans 13 residues. In germline, CDR1 is MNHEY, CDR2 SVGAGI. Trimming cost V 6 bases and J 1 base, with 9 bases left between them. DNA of the CDR3: TGTGCCAGCAGCCCGAATGGGAACACTGAAGCTTTCTTT. This sequence encodes CASSPNGNTEAFF.

The V and J genes are TRBV25-1 and TRBJ1-4, with D hard to call. V gave up 2 bases and J gave up 7 bases, with 11 bases separating them. This CDR3 region has 14 residues. Germline lookup yields CDR1 MGHDK and CDR2 SYGVNS. The CDR3, as DNA: TGTGCCAGCAGTGAAAATTTAGGGTCTGAAAAACTGTTTTTT. Its protein is CASSENLGSEKLFF.

The chain is built from TRBV7-9 and TRBJ2-1; D uncertain. Germline CDR1 reads SEHNR; CDR2 reads FQNEAQ (reference sequence). Trimming cost V 0 bases and J 8 bases, with 17 bases left between them. The CDR3 is 16 amino acids. CDR3 nucleotides: TGTGCCAGCAGCTTAGCGAAGGATTCCAAGGGCGATGAGCAGTTCTTC. Its translation: CASSLAKDSKGDEQFF.

This clone showed up just once. This chain uses TRBV7-2 with TRBJ2-1; 12 bases are a match to TRBD2. CDR3 length: 17 residues. V shed 4 bases, J shed 3 bases, and the junction held 7 bases outside the gene matches. From germline, CDR1 is SGHTA and CDR2 FQGNSA. CDR3 in amino acids: CASSSKAGLAGYNEQFF. CDR3 bases: TGTGCCAGCAGCTCCAAGGCGGGACTAGCGGGCTACAATGAGCAGTTCTTC.

The rearrangement links TRBV6-2 or TRBV6-3 to TRBJ1-2, with a weak D call TRBD1 (5 bases). Trimming stripped 3 bases from V and 4 bases from J, with 15 bases between. Germline V gene data show CDR1 as MNHEY and CDR2 as SVGEGT. The CDR3 sequence is 15 residues long. CDR3 nucleotides: TGTGCCAGCAGTTATACCCCGGGACGAGGCTATGGCTACACCTTC. Its translation: CASSYTPGRGYGYTF.

Notes on this clone: At one end the junction does not follow the germline gene, possibly because of a read error. This chain links TRBV5-1 with TRBJ2-5; D may be TRBD2 (5 bases). The CDR3 spans 14 residues. Germline CDR1 reads SGHRS; CDR2 reads YFSETQ. The CDR3 loop reads CASSHEDFTRNPDF. Written as DNA, the CDR3 is TGCGCCAGCAGCCACGAGGACTTCACACGGAACCCGGACTTC.

The chain carries TRBV10-2 and TRBJ1-1, with 7 bases aligning to TRBD1. Germline CDR1 and CDR2: WSHSY and SAAADI. Losses at the gene ends were 4 bases for V and 2 bases for J; bases not matched to a gene: 4. The CDR3 sequence is 14 residues long. The CDR3 sequence is CASSVDRSNTEAFF. The CDR3 region has the DNA TGCGCCAGCAGTGTGGACAGGAGTAACACTGAAGCTTTCTTT.

In this sample, this clone turned up once. V usage is TRBV29-1 and J usage is TRBJ1-3; D gene ambiguous. CDR1 is SQVTM and CDR2 is ANQGSEA in the germline V gene. Trimming removed 4 bases from V and 0 bases from J, with 10 bases in between. This CDR3 is built from 14 residues. The CDR3: CSVGGRLSGNTIYF. CDR3 bases: TGCAGCGTTGGTGGGAGGCTCTCTGGAAACACCATATATTTT.

This clone was seen just once. The chain uses TRBV18 and TRBJ1-5; D might be TRBD1 (6 bases). Germline CDR1 reads KGHSH; CDR2 reads LQKENI. V was pared by 3 bases and J by 2 bases, with 14 bases between. The CDR3 consists of 16 residues. The CDR3 is CASSPFKTGRNQPQHF. The DNA for the CDR3 is TGTGCCAGCTCACCTTTTAAGACAGGACGCAATCAGCCCCAGCATTTT.

This sequence joins TRBV10-3 and TRBJ2-7; 9 positions agree with TRBD1. Germline V CDR1 and CDR2: ENHRY, SYGVKD. This CDR3 region has 14 residues. Germline trimming cut 5 bases from V and 5 bases from J; bases unmatched to any gene: 7. The CDR3 DNA follows: TGTGCCATCAGTTCCCCTGGGACAGGGCACGAGCAGTACTTC. Its protein is CAISSPGTGHEQYF.

The chain employs TRBV4-1 and TRBJ2-1; D gene uncertain. The CDR3 contains 15 residues. V was pared by 0 bases and J by 4 bases, with 10 bases between. Per germline, CDR1 MGHRA and CDR2 YSYEKL. The CDR3 nucleotides read TGCGCCAGCAGCCAAGAGACCAGGAGATACAATGAGCAGTTCTTC. Residues: CASSQETRRYNEQFF.

This clone was seen a single time. The J gene is TRBJ2-3, the V gene TRBV6-5; D might be TRBD1 or TRBD2, each matching 5 bases. V was shortened by 3 bases and J by 3 bases, with 13 bases between the two germline ends. CDR3 length: 15 amino acids. The germline V gene has CDR1 MNHEY and CDR2 SVGAGI. The DNA of the CDR3 is TGTGCCAGCAGTTATTTGGGAGAGGGGACAGATACGCAGTATTTT. Translating it yields CASSYLGEGTDTQYF.